Presented here are 28 T cell receptor beta chains from one specimen sequenced in a study of blood T cell repertoires in COVID-19. Produced via immunoSEQ multiplex PCR; TCRdb's table is partial and in-frame only. The sample carries over 50,000 clones, 86% recorded once. The sample taken for sequencing was peripheral blood. These receptors all stem from a man between 65 and 85 years old with active COVID-19.

The table lists this clone with a few counts. J is TRBJ1-5 and V is TRBV7-6; tentative D call: TRBD1 (5 bases). The germline V gene encodes CDR1 SGHVS and CDR2 FNYEAQ. The CDR3 has 16 residues. The ends were cut back, 5 bases at V and 6 bases at J, with 20 bases in the middle. CDR3 DNA sequence: TGTGCCAGCAGCCCCTCGGGCAGAGTGGGGGGTCAGCCCCAGCATTTT. Translating it yields CASSPSGRVGGQPQHF.

The V call is TRBV5-1, the J call TRBJ2-5; TRBD2 aligns across 9 bases. The J segment lost 4 bases and the V segment lost 4 bases, leaving 11 bases of the junction unmatched. The CDR3 length is 16 residues. Germline V gene data show CDR1 as SGHRS and CDR2 as YFSETQ. The CDR3 reads CASSPPEGSGGETQYF. The CDR3 DNA is TGCGCCAGCAGCCCCCCCGAGGGTAGCGGGGGAGAGACCCAGTACTTC.

The CDR3 loop reads CASSLGQGARGYTF. The CDR3 DNA reads TGCGCCAGCAGCTTGGGACAGGGGGCTAGGGGCTACACCTTC. The chain is built from TRBV5-1 and TRBJ1-2; TRBD1 aligns across 10 bases. From germline, CDR1 is SGHRS and CDR2 YFSETQ. The CDR3 covers 14 residues. V gave up 0 bases and J gave up 8 bases; unmatched junction bases: 4.

V and J are TRBV9 and TRBJ1-4; 7 nucleotides align to TRBD1. The V gene's germline CDR1 is SGDLS and CDR2 YYNGEE. This CDR3 comprises 14 residues. V lost 4 bases to trimming and J lost 7 bases; unmatched junction nucleotides: 7. The CDR3 bases are TGTGCCAGCAGCTCCGGGACAGAGGGTGAAAAACTGTTTTTT. Translated, it gives CASSSGTEGEKLFF.

The gene calls are TRBV12-3 or TRBV12-4 and TRBJ1-2, with D hard to call. Trimming cost V 7 bases and J 6 bases, with 15 bases left between them. This CDR3 spans 13 amino acids. DNA for the CDR3: TGTGCCAGCACCCCGCGGACTCGGGATGGCTACACCTTC. Encoded protein: CASTPRTRDGYTF.

This sequence joins TRBV29-1 and TRBJ2-2, with D maybe TRBD1 (5 bases). V was pared by 4 bases and J by 5 bases, with 14 bases between. There are 14 residues in the CDR3. In germline, CDR1 is SQVTM, CDR2 ANQGSEA. CDR3 DNA sequence: TGCAGCGTTGGGGCAGGGTCAGAGACCGGGGAGCTGTTTTTT. It specifies CSVGAGSETGELFF.

V gene TRBV11-1 combines with J gene TRBJ2-5; no reliable D call. The germline CDR1 and CDR2 sequences are SGHAT and FQDESV (reference sequence). This CDR3 comprises 15 residues. V lost 5 bases and J 2 bases, leaving 15 bases between the germline ends. CDR3 region: CASSPAVVLQETQYF. The CDR3 region has the DNA TGTGCCAGCAGCCCCGCGGTGGTCCTACAAGAGACCCAGTACTTC.

The chain couples TRBV6-5 to TRBJ1-5; D might be TRBD1 (6 bases). The CDR3 totals 14 residues. The V and J ends lost 6 bases and 3 bases respectively, with 12 bases between them. From germline, CDR1 is MNHEY and CDR2 SVGAGI. The CDR3 loop is CASSLGGFNQPQHF. For the CDR3, the DNA is TGTGCCAGCAGCCTAGGGGGATTCAATCAGCCCCAGCATTTT.

The V gene is TRBV9, the J gene TRBJ2-3; 7 bases fit TRBD1. The germline V gene has CDR1 SGDLS and CDR2 YYNGEE. The CDR3 totals 15 residues. Germline trimming cut 4 bases from V and 0 bases from J; bases unmatched to any gene: 5. This chain's CDR3 is CASSPGTVSTDTQYF. DNA for the CDR3: TGTGCCAGCAGCCCCGGGACAGTAAGCACAGATACGCAGTATTTT.

The V call is TRBV19, the J call TRBJ2-7; perhaps TRBD1 as D (6 bases). V was clipped by 5 bases and J by 0 bases, with 11 bases between them. CDR3 length: 14 amino acids. Germline-derived CDR1 and CDR2 are LNHDA and SQIVND (reference sequence). The CDR3 bases are TGTGCCAGTAGTCGAGGACAGTTCTCCTACGAGCAGTACTTC. It encodes CASSRGQFSYEQYF.

The CDR3 here is CASSFGTGAYEQYF. The CDR3 bases are TGTGCCAGCAGCTTTGGGACAGGGGCCTACGAGCAGTACTTC. The V call is TRBV7-2, the J call TRBJ2-7; TRBD1 matches 10 bases. Germline trimming cut 3 bases from V and 2 bases from J; bases unmatched to any gene: 1. The germline V gene encodes CDR1 SGHTA and CDR2 FQGNSA. The CDR3 is 14 amino acids.

This chain connects TRBV7-2 to TRBJ1-1, with TRBD1 matching 7 bases. The germline gives CDR1 SGHTA, CDR2 FQGNSA. Germline trimming cut 1 base from V and 6 bases from J; bases unmatched to any gene: 8. The CDR3 contains 15 residues. The CDR3 nucleotides are TGTGCCAGCAGCTTAGTAGGACAGGTGGTAGCTGAAGCTTTCTTT. It codes for CASSLVGQVVAEAFF.

The chain carries TRBV19 and TRBJ1-5; D is unresolved. CDR3 length: 14 amino acids. V lost 2 bases to trimming and J lost 8 bases, with 13 bases between them. Germline CDR1 LNHDA, CDR2 SQIVND (reference sequence). The CDR3 DNA reads as TGTGCCAGTAGTATATATTCCAATCGGGAGCCCCAGCATTTT. Amino acids: CASSIYSNREPQHF.

This clone came up once. The chain couples TRBV25-1 to TRBJ1-2; a possible D gene is TRBD1 (6 bases). The CDR3 has 15 residues. V lost 0 bases, J lost 4 bases, and 12 bases lay in between. CDR1 MGHDK and CDR2 SYGVNS come from the germline V gene. In nucleotides, the CDR3 is TGTGCCAGCAGTGAATACCCGGGACAAACCTATGGCTACACCTTC. Translation gives CASSEYPGQTYGYTF.

V is TRBV5-4 and J is TRBJ2-7; 11 positions match TRBD2. The V gene end was trimmed by 0 bases and the J gene end by 1 base; junction bases not matched to a gene: 0. The CDR3 covers 15 residues. In germline, CDR1 is SGHNT, CDR2 YYREEE (reference sequence). This CDR3 reads CASSLASGGSYEQYF. The CDR3 DNA is TGTGCCAGCAGCTTGGCTAGCGGGGGGTCCTACGAGCAGTACTTC.

The rearrangement links TRBV4-3 to TRBJ2-1; no clear D. The germline V and J ends were trimmed by 3 bases and 0 bases, with 9 bases remaining between them. This CDR3 has 15 amino acids. CDR1 is LGHNA, CDR2 YSLEER, per germline. The CDR3 DNA reads as TGCGCCAGCAGCCACACTACTCCCTCCTACAATGAGCAGTTCTTC. Translating it yields CASSHTTPSYNEQFF.

The chain uses TRBV3-1 (or the pseudogene TRBV3-2) and TRBJ2-1; no definite D call. Trimming removed 5 bases from V and 9 bases from J, with 11 bases in between. This CDR3 contains 12 residues. CDR1 is LGHDT and CDR2 is YNNKEL in the germline V gene (reference sequence). CDR3 residues: CASSFSSAEQFF. DNA for the CDR3: TGTGCCAGCAGCTTCAGCAGCGCTGAGCAGTTCTTC.

The gene calls are TRBV9 and TRBJ1-1, with 9 bases lining up with TRBD1. CDR3 length equals 16 residues. V lost 3 bases, J lost 5 bases, and 11 bases stayed unmatched. Germline V gene data show CDR1 as SGDLS and CDR2 as YYNGEE. DNA for the CDR3: TGTGCCAGCAGCGGCCGAAAGACAGGGGGATATACTGAAGCTTTCTTT. It translates to CASSGRKTGGYTEAFF.

This clone was recorded a few times. The J gene is TRBJ1-1, the V gene TRBV30; D possibly corresponds to TRBD1 (6 bases). This CDR3 region has 12 residues. From germline, CDR1 is GTSNPN and CDR2 SVGIG (reference sequence). Deletions cut 1 base from V and 10 bases from J, with 13 bases between. In nucleotides, the CDR3 is TGTGCCTGGAGTGCAGGGGTTCCGGTAGCTTTCTTT. Amino acid sequence: CAWSAGVPVAFF.

This clone was seen just once. This chain links TRBV27 with TRBJ2-4, with 10 bases identical to TRBD1. Trimming at V came to 7 bases and at J to 6 bases, leaving 9 bases not matched to a gene. The CDR3 sequence is 15 residues long. Germline CDR1 and CDR2: MNHEY and SMNVEV (reference sequence). The CDR3 nucleotides are TGTGCCAGCATGAGAGGAGGGACAGGGGTAAACATTCAGTACTTC. Translating it yields CASMRGGTGVNIQYF.

This sequence joins TRBV7-3 and TRBJ2-3; 10 bases fit TRBD1. This CDR3 contains 15 residues. The V segment lost 4 bases and the J segment 4 bases; nucleotides outside the gene matches: 5. Germline lookup yields CDR1 SGHTA and CDR2 FQGTGA. CDR3 bases: TGTGCCAGCAGCTCCGGGACAGGGGTGGCAGATACGCAGTATTTT. It codes for CASSSGTGVADTQYF.

The V call is TRBV4-1, the J call TRBJ1-4; a possible D gene is TRBD1 (6 bases). Germline V gene sequence: CDR1 MGHRA, CDR2 YSYEKL. V lost 2 bases, J lost 5 bases, and 12 bases lay in between. The CDR3 covers 15 residues. The CDR3 is CASSQRQAINEKLFF. The CDR3 nucleotides read TGCGCCAGCAGCCAACGACAGGCAATCAATGAAAAACTGTTTTTT.

The CDR3 nucleotides read TGTGCCAGCAGCTCTCAAGGGGGGGTTTTTCGGACCCAGTACTTC. Protein product: CASSSQGGVFRTQYF. The chain joins TRBV5-4 to TRBJ2-5, with TRBD2 as a possible D gene (7 bases). Germline values: CDR1 SGHNT, CDR2 YYREEE (reference sequence). CDR3 length: 15 residues. Trimming shortened V by 3 bases and J by 7 bases, and 19 bases separated the two germline ends. The full variable domain, completed using reference TRBV5-4 and TRBJ2-5, is ETGVTQSPTHLIKTRGQQVTLRCSSQSGHNTVSWYQQALGQGPQFIFQYYREEENGRGNFPPRFSGLQFPNYSSELNVNALELDDSALYLCASSSQGGVFRTQYFGPGTRLLVL.

The chain links TRBV5-1 to TRBJ2-3; 14 bases agree with TRBD2. With V trimmed by 4 bases and J by 2 bases, 9 bases remained unmatched. This CDR3 spans 18 amino acids. Germline CDR1 reads SGHRS; CDR2 reads YFSETQ. The CDR3 DNA reads TGCGCCAGCAGCCCAGGACTAGCGGGGGGATATTTCACAGATACGCAGTATTTT. As protein: CASSPGLAGGYFTDTQYF.

The chain couples TRBV7-8 to TRBJ1-4, with D perhaps TRBD1 (5 bases). Trimming removed 1 base from V and 7 bases from J, with 13 bases in between. The CDR3 has 15 amino acids. Germline V lookup: CDR1 SGHVS, CDR2 FQNEAQ. The CDR3 region is CASSLGGQGGEKLFF. The CDR3 DNA reads TGTGCCAGCAGCTTAGGTGGGCAGGGAGGTGAAAAACTGTTTTTT. Variable domain in full (rest from reference TRBV7-8 and TRBJ1-4): GAGVSQSPRYKVAKRGQDVALRCDPISGHVSLFWYQQALGQGPEFLTYFQNEAQLDKSGLPSDRFFAERPEGSVSTLKIQRTQQEDSAVYLCASSLGGQGGEKLFFGSGTQLSVL.

The genes are TRBV5-6 and TRBJ2-2; 8 nucleotides align to TRBD1. Germline V gene data show CDR1 as SGHDT and CDR2 as YYEEEE. CDR3 size: 15 residues. Trimming cost V 2 bases and J 6 bases; bases outside gene matches: 6. Here the CDR3 DNA reads TGTGCCAGCAGCTTTGGACAGGGTCGCGCCGGGGAGCTGTTTTTT. It specifies CASSFGQGRAGELFF.

The chain is built from TRBV5-1 and TRBJ1-6; TRBD1 aligns across 8 bases. Germline V gene lookup returns CDR1 SGHRS and CDR2 YFSETQ. CDR3 length: 15 amino acids. J was trimmed by 4 bases and V by 6 bases; bases with no gene match: 6. CDR3: CASTQTGAYNSPLHF. The CDR3 nucleotides are TGCGCCAGCACCCAGACAGGGGCGTATAATTCACCCCTCCACTTT.

This chain connects TRBV7-7 to TRBJ2-3, with D maybe TRBD2 (5 bases). Germline V gene sequence: CDR1 SSHAT, CDR2 FNYEAQ (reference sequence). The CDR3 runs 14 residues. Trimming left V 5 bases short and J 1 base short, with 10 bases between. CDR3 DNA: TGTGCCAGCAGCGCCAGCGGAGGCACAGATACGCAGTATTTT. It yields the protein CASSASGGTDTQYF.